This TCR beta chain was observed in a study of shared clonotypes between healthy human individuals. As regards this clone: At one end, the junction sequence differs from germline, possibly due to a read error.

Repertoires were generated with immunoSEQ multiplex PCR, while TCRdb's copy carries only in-frame clones and drops some. The data show approximately 700,000 clones, 55% to 85% seen once. The source material was memory CD4+ T cells sorted from blood. Indicated subset: CD45RA-negative fraction. The TCR comes from a young woman in good health.

In DNA, the CDR3 is TGTGCCAGCAGTACCCCGGGACAGGGGAGACGATTC. Protein sequence: CASSTPGQGRRF. This rearrangement joins TRBV28 to TRBJ2-7; the match to TRBD1 covers 10 bases. There are 12 residues in the CDR3. Looked up from germline, CDR1 is MDHEN and CDR2 is SYDVKM.